These 7 T cell receptor beta chains were all obtained from the same sample, sequenced in a study of cytomegalovirus exposure and HLA in healthy donors. This PCR relied on a set of 60 Vbeta primers and 13 Jbeta primers. Repertoires were generated with immunoSEQ multiplex PCR, while TCRdb's copy carries only in-frame clones and drops some. The top ten hold approximately 11% of the sample, which has about 95,000 clones, around 72% seen once. The sequenced sample consisted of PBMCs. These receptor sequences come from a man between 18 and 35 years old in good health and CMV-seropositive.

The chain combines TRBV19 with TRBJ1-2; 8 bases map to TRBD1. The CDR3 length is 15 residues. Germline V gene sequence: CDR1 LNHDA, CDR2 SQIVND (reference sequence). V lost 5 bases and J lost 1; bases outside the gene matches: 6. CDR3 in amino acids: CASSVPGQDNYGYTF. The CDR3, as DNA: TGTGCCAGTAGTGTTCCGGGACAGGATAACTATGGCTACACCTTC.

The chain joins TRBV18 to TRBJ1-1, with a weak D call TRBD1 (6 bases). The germline V gene has CDR1 KGHSH and CDR2 LQKENI. Between the trimmed V and J ends, which lost 3 bases and 3 bases, there was a span of 11 bases. This CDR3 region has 14 residues. CDR3 amino acids: CASSPEQGHTEAFF. The CDR3 DNA sequence: TGTGCCAGCTCACCCGAACAGGGACACACTGAAGCTTTCTTT.

V and J are TRBV6-4 and TRBJ1-4; TRBD1 aligns across 7 bases. The trim removed 3 bases at V and 5 bases at J, leaving 3 bases unmatched. Germline CDR1 reads MRHNA; CDR2 reads SNTAGT. The length of the CDR3 is 14 residues. CDR3 amino acids: CASSDQDRNEKLFF. The CDR3 nucleotides read TGTGCCAGCAGTGATCAGGACAGGAATGAAAAACTGTTTTTT.

This clone was recorded a few times. The chain recombines TRBV6-5 with TRBJ1-1; D uncertain. CDR1 and CDR2 from the germline V gene are MNHEY and SVGAGI. V was trimmed by 6 bases and J by 2 bases, leaving 13 bases between them. There are 14 residues in the CDR3. CDR3 loop: CASSPTGVNTEAFF. The CDR3, as DNA: TGTGCCAGCAGCCCGACCGGGGTAAACACTGAAGCTTTCTTT.

V is TRBV7-9 and J is TRBJ2-5; D possibly corresponds to TRBD2 (6 bases). This CDR3 has 14 residues. V lost 5 bases to trimming and J lost 2 bases, with 12 bases between them. Germline V gene sequence: CDR1 SEHNR, CDR2 FQNEAQ (reference sequence). The CDR3 coding sequence is TGTGCCAGCAGCGAGCGGGTTACGCAAGAGACCCAGTACTTC. The encoded protein is CASSERVTQETQYF.

This clone appeared a few times. The chain links TRBV19 to TRBJ1-4; D unresolved. This CDR3 has 14 residues. CDR1 is LNHDA and CDR2 is SQIVND in the germline V gene (reference sequence). Trimming left V 5 bases short and J 0 bases short, with 7 bases between. CDR3 in amino acids: CASSGRTTNEKLFF. The CDR3 bases are TGTGCCAGTAGTGGCAGGACAACTAATGAAAAACTGTTTTTT.

J is TRBJ1-2 and V is TRBV5-1, with 10 bases aligning to TRBD1. In germline, CDR1 is SGHRS, CDR2 YFSETQ. Trimming cost V 3 bases and J 4 bases; bases outside gene matches: 12. The CDR3 is 17 amino acids. The DNA of the CDR3 is TGCGCCAGCAGCTCGAAGACTCTGACAGGGGGCGCCTATGGCTACACCTTC. It encodes CASSSKTLTGGAYGYTF.